A single sample is the source of the 15 T cell receptor beta chains below, sequenced in a study of T cell clonality in common variable immunodeficiency. Points from the study as a whole: Fewer deletions and N-nucleotide insertions were reportedly seen in common variable immunodeficiency TCR beta sequences.

These TCRs are of unknown antigen specificity. Libraries were prepared by immunoSEQ multiplex PCR; TCRdb keeps only in-frame clonotypes and omits some of them. The sample includes about 28,000 clones, none of them occurring once. Input material: peripheral blood mononuclear cells. Every receptor here comes from a human donor with common variable immunodeficiency.

On this clone: Coverage ceases 3 residues before the CDR3 finishes, and the germline J gene fills in the end. The chain joins TRBV18 to TRBJ1-4; D remains unclear. This CDR3 has 13 residues. V was trimmed by 2 bases and J by 3 bases, leaving 4 bases between them. CDR1 and CDR2 from the germline V gene are KGHSH and LQKENI. CDR3 loop: CASSPIANEKLFF. CDR3 DNA (partial): TGTGCCAGCTCACCAATAGCTAATGAAAAA.

This clone was seen a few times. With the read ending 3 residues before the CDR3 end, the germline J gene is used to fill in that end. The V call is TRBV2, the J call TRBJ1-2, with 8 bases identical to TRBD1. In germline, CDR1 is SNHLY, CDR2 FYNNEI. Unmatched junction bases numbered 11, after V lost 7 bases and J lost 7 bases. CDR3 length: 14 amino acids. CDR3 bases read: TGTGCCAGCAAGGTGTCAGGGGGCGAGAGTGGC. It specifies CASKVSGGESG. The full CDR3 is CASKVSGGESGYTF.

This clone was seen many times. The observed sequence ends 3 residues before the CDR3 terminus, with the missing tail filled in from the germline J gene. This chain links TRBV4-2 with TRBJ2-7; TRBD1 agrees at 11 bases. The CDR3 sequence is 15 residues long. The J segment lost 3 bases and the V segment lost 2 bases, leaving 3 bases of the junction unmatched. Germline V gene sequence: CDR1 LGHNA, CDR2 YNFKEQ. The CDR3: CASSQRTGGSYEQYF. Incomplete CDR3 DNA: TGTGCCAGCAGCCAAAGGACAGGGGGCAGCTACGAG.

At least ten counts were recorded for this clone. CDR3 region: CSASDHRGNYEQYF. The sequenced part of the CDR3 DNA is TGCAGTGCTAGTGATCACAGGGGGAACTACGAG. The chain couples TRBV20-1 to TRBJ2-7; TRBD1 matches at 8 bases. The read terminates 3 residues before the CDR3 end, so the remaining end is supplied by the germline J gene. CDR1 is DFQATT, CDR2 SNEGSKA, per germline (reference sequence). Germline trimming cut 3 bases from V and 3 bases from J; bases unmatched to any gene: 7. This CDR3 is built from 14 residues.

Comment on this clone: The CDR3 goes on 3 residues after the read ends, and that part is filled in from the germline J gene. This chain joins TRBV30 and TRBJ2-3; TRBD2 agrees at 7 bases. V gave up 4 bases and J gave up 2 bases; unmatched junction bases: 3. The CDR3 is 13 residues long. Looked up from germline, CDR1 is GTSNPN and CDR2 is SVGIG (reference sequence). Partial CDR3 DNA: TGTGCCTGGAAACTAGCGAACACAGATACG. This translates into CAWKLANTDT. The CDR3 reads in full as CAWKLANTDTQYF.

With regard to this clone: Sequencing ends 3 residues short of the CDR3 end; the germline J gene provides the rest. This chain uses TRBV18 with TRBJ2-1; TRBD2 aligns across 13 bases. The CDR3 has 16 residues. V shed 4 bases and J 7 bases; nucleotides not matched to a gene: 7. Germline CDR1 reads KGHSH; CDR2 reads LQKENI. Here the CDR3 reads CASSLLAGGPFNEQFF. The CDR3 bases that were read are TGTGCCAGCTCACTACTAGCGGGGGGGCCCTTTAATGAG.

About this clone: Read coverage stops 3 residues before the CDR3 terminus; the germline J gene supplies the remainder. V usage is TRBV19 and J usage is TRBJ1-6; tentative D call: TRBD1 (5 bases). Between the trimmed V and J ends, which lost 3 bases and 10 bases, there was a span of 19 bases. CDR3 size: 16 residues. Germline assignment: CDR1 LNHDA and CDR2 SQIVND (reference sequence). The covered CDR3 bases are TGTGCCAGTAGTATTTTCCCTCGGGACTACGACTCACCC. It specifies CASSIFPRDYDSP. The entire CDR3 reads CASSIFPRDYDSPLHF.

This clone was counted at least ten times. Read sequence stops 3 residues before the CDR3 end, and the germline J gene provides the missing end. The rearrangement links TRBV14 to TRBJ1-5; TRBD1 is a possible D gene (6 bases). This CDR3 spans 16 amino acids. Germline V gene sequence: CDR1 SGHDN, CDR2 FVKESK. Between the trimmed V and J ends, which lost 0 bases and 2 bases, there was a span of 11 bases. Here the CDR3 reads CASSQEGGEGNQPQHF. The DNA read from the CDR3 is TGTGCCAGCAGCCAAGAAGGGGGGGAGGGCAATCAGCCC. The full variable domain, its missing parts supplied by reference TRBV14 and TRBJ1-5, is EAGVTQFPSHSVIEKGQTVTLRCDPISGHDNLYWYRRVMGKEIKFLLHFVKESKQDESGMPNNRFLAERTGGTYSTLKVQPAELEDSGVYFCASSQEGGEGNQPQHFGDGTRLSIL.

This clone was picked up a small number of times. The read terminates 3 residues ahead of where the CDR3 ends, so the germline J gene completes it. The gene calls are TRBV2 and TRBJ2-7; D perhaps matches TRBD2 (6 bases). V lost 6 bases and J lost 1, with 16 bases in between. The CDR3 has 15 amino acids. Germline V gene lookup returns CDR1 SNHLY and CDR2 FYNNEI. The CDR3 loop is CASSPPGVMSYEQYF. The DNA read from the CDR3 is TGTGCCAGCAGCCCACCGGGGGTTATGTCCTACGAG.

This clone was counted a few times. The read stops 3 residues short of the end of the CDR3; the missing end is completed from the germline J gene. The V gene is TRBV7-6, the J gene TRBJ1-1; tentatively, D is TRBD1 (5 bases). The CDR3 consists of 13 residues. Trimming left V 5 bases short and J 6 bases short, with 13 bases between. The germline CDR1 and CDR2 sequences are SGHVS and FNYEAQ. CDR3 DNA (partial): TGTGCCAGCAGCGTAGGACAATTTCCTGAA. Its translation: CASSVGQFPE. The full-length CDR3 reads as CASSVGQFPEAFF.

Remarks on this clone: The read halts 3 residues ahead of the CDR3 end, with the missing end drawn from the germline J gene. V and J are TRBV19 and TRBJ1-5, with D unclear. V shed 5 bases and J shed 6 bases, with 8 bases lying between them. CDR1 and CDR2 from the germline V gene are LNHDA and SQIVND (reference sequence). CDR3 length: 12 amino acids. The sequenced CDR3 bases are TGTGCCAGTAGTCAAACTGCTCAGCCC. Amino acids: CASSQTAQP. The entire CDR3 protein reads CASSQTAQPQHF.

This clone occurred a few times. The CDR3 goes on 3 residues after the read ends, and that part is filled in from the germline J gene. This chain joins TRBV29-1 and TRBJ2-7; D gene ambiguous. Trimming removed 0 bases from V and 6 bases from J, with 9 bases in between. Germline CDR1 SQVTM, CDR2 ANQGSEA. The CDR3 has 12 residues. The sequenced CDR3 bases are TGCAGCGTTGAAGAGCCCGCGTTCGAG. Protein product: CSVEEPAFE. The full CDR3 protein reads CSVEEPAFEQYF.

This clone was found a few times. The read ends 3 residues shy of where the CDR3 ends; the end is completed using the germline J gene. The genes are TRBV5-1 and TRBJ2-5; tentatively, D is TRBD2 (5 bases). Trimming pared 4 bases from V and 3 bases from J, leaving 16 bases between. CDR1 and CDR2 from the germline V gene are SGHRS and YFSETQ. The length of the CDR3 is 15 residues. The sequenced part of the CDR3 DNA is TGCGCCAGCAGCCGGGGTGGATCGGTGGAAGAGACC. Its protein product is CASSRGGSVEET. The full CDR3 protein reads CASSRGGSVEETQYF.

This clone was observed a few times. With the read ending 3 residues before the CDR3 end, the germline J gene is used to fill in that end. The V gene is TRBV18, the J gene TRBJ1-2; 7 bases are shared with TRBD1. The germline CDR1 and CDR2 sequences are KGHSH and LQKENI. After removal of 5 bases from V and 2 bases from J, the junction contained 11 bases not matched to a gene. The CDR3 has 16 amino acids. CDR3 DNA (partial): TGTGCCAGCTCATCCTCCCGACAGGGACGGAACTATGGC. Amino acids: CASSSSRQGRNYG. The CDR3, in full, reads CASSSSRQGRNYGYTF.

Only a few counts were recorded for this clone. CDR3 DNA (partial): TGTGCCAGTAGTATGATCCCCCGGACAGGGGTTAATTCACCC. Encoded protein: CASSMIPRTGVNSP. The CDR3 as a whole reads CASSMIPRTGVNSPLHF. V and J are TRBV19 and TRBJ1-6; 9 bases line up with TRBD1. The read ends 3 residues before the CDR3 terminus; that terminus is restored from the germline J gene. Germline values: CDR1 LNHDA, CDR2 SQIVND (reference sequence). J lost 6 bases, V lost 3 bases, and 9 bases had no gene match. This CDR3 spans 17 amino acids.